One and the same sample provided the 14 T cell receptor beta chains below, sequenced in a study of blood T cell repertoires in COVID-19. Repertoires were generated with immunoSEQ multiplex PCR, while TCRdb's copy carries only in-frame clones and drops some. This repertoire shows some 110,000 clones, 70% to 75% found once; its top ten account for 6%. Sequencing was carried out using peripheral blood. The receptors here all came from a man at least 80 years old with COVID-19, enrolled during active disease.

This chain uses TRBV19 with TRBJ2-1; D is possibly TRBD2 (5 bases). Germline V lookup: CDR1 LNHDA, CDR2 SQIVND (reference sequence). The CDR3 contains 15 residues. Trimming stripped 4 bases from V and 2 bases from J, with 12 bases between. This CDR3 is CASSKSAGPYNEQFF. The DNA of the CDR3 is TGTGCCAGTAGTAAATCGGCGGGTCCCTACAATGAGCAGTTCTTC.

The V gene is TRBV18, the J gene TRBJ2-7; TRBD2 agrees at 12 bases. This CDR3 region has 15 residues. The junction had 6 bases not matched to a gene; V was cut back by 5 bases and J by 4 bases. CDR1 KGHSH and CDR2 LQKENI come from the germline V gene. Here the CDR3 DNA reads TGTGCCAGCTCAGGGCTAGCGGGAGGGCCGTACGAGCAGTACTTC. Translated, it gives CASSGLAGGPYEQYF. Filled out from reference TRBV18 and TRBJ2-7, the complete variable domain reads NAGVMQNPRHLVRRRGQEARLRCSPMKGHSHVYWYRQLPEEGLKFMVYLQKENIIDESGMPKERFSAEFPKEGPSILRIQQVVRGDSAAYFCASSGLAGGPYEQYFGPGTRLTVT.

J is TRBJ1-1 and V is TRBV19; 8 nucleotides align to TRBD1. The CDR3 totals 19 residues. The germline CDR1 and CDR2 sequences are LNHDA and SQIVND (reference sequence). Trimming removed 0 bases from V and 3 bases from J; junction bases left unmatched: 15. The CDR3 DNA reads TGTGCCAGTAGTATAGATCGAGTTGGCAGGGGGCGAAGGGACACTGAAGCTTTCTTT. It is translated as CASSIDRVGRGRRDTEAFF.

The chain combines TRBV6-5 with TRBJ1-2; 7 nucleotides line up with TRBD1. The germline gives CDR1 MNHEY, CDR2 SVGAGI. Trimming at V came to 6 bases and at J to 4 bases, leaving 8 bases not matched to a gene. The CDR3 has 14 residues. CDR3 protein: CASRGPGQIYGYTF. The CDR3 DNA sequence: TGTGCCAGCAGGGGGCCGGGACAGATCTATGGCTACACCTTC.

J is TRBJ1-1 and V is TRBV6-5; tentatively, D is TRBD1 (6 bases). V gave up 5 bases and J gave up 9 bases, with 16 bases separating them. From germline, CDR1 is MNHEY and CDR2 SVGAGI. The CDR3 extends over 13 amino acids. The CDR3 spells CASSSRDTFQAFF. The DNA for the CDR3 is TGTGCCAGCAGTAGCCGGGACACCTTTCAAGCTTTCTTT.

The chain carries TRBV28 and TRBJ2-7; TRBD2 agrees at 10 bases. V lost 7 bases and J lost 2; bases outside the gene matches: 5. This CDR3 region has 14 residues. Germline CDR1 and CDR2: MDHEN and SYDVKM. The CDR3 loop is CASIHSGRPYEQYF. CDR3 DNA: TGTGCCAGCATCCATAGCGGGAGGCCCTACGAGCAGTACTTC.

The chain is built from TRBV15 and TRBJ2-3, with a possible D match to TRBD2 (5 bases). V lost 6 bases, J lost 2 bases, and 15 bases lay in between. CDR3 length equals 15 residues. In germline, CDR1 is LNHNV, CDR2 YYDKDF (reference sequence). The CDR3 DNA follows: TGTGCCACCAGTCTACCGAGGGCCGCCACAGATACGCAGTATTTT. Encoded protein: CATSLPRAATDTQYF.

The V gene is TRBV23-1, the J gene TRBJ1-4; TRBD1 is a possible D gene (6 bases). TRBV23-1 is reported as an ORF; its role is uncertain. Trimming shortened V by 5 bases and J by 0 bases, and 19 bases separated the two germline ends. This CDR3 is 18 amino acids long. For the CDR3, the DNA is TGCGCCAGCAGTGGCCAGGGGCCAACCCGGTCAACTAATGAAAAACTGTTTTTT. This translates into CASSGQGPTRSTNEKLFF.

CDR3 nucleotide sequence: TGCGCCAGCAGCTTGGGACAGATGATGAACACTGAAGCTTTCTTT. The encoded protein is CASSLGQMMNTEAFF. The chain is built from TRBV5-1 and TRBJ1-1; TRBD1 is a possible D gene (5 bases). Germline-derived CDR1 and CDR2 are SGHRS and YFSETQ. The CDR3 runs 15 residues. Trimming removed 0 bases at V and 0 bases at J, with 9 bases between.

V and J are TRBV7-8 and TRBJ2-1; D unclear. The germline V gene encodes CDR1 SGHVS and CDR2 FQNEAQ. V dropped 4 bases and J dropped 6 bases, with 7 bases sitting between them. This CDR3 comprises 12 residues. The CDR3 loop is CASSSGGNEQFF. Written as DNA, the CDR3 is TGTGCCAGCAGCTCAGGTGGCAATGAGCAGTTCTTC.

The rearrangement joins TRBV27 to TRBJ2-4, with a weak D call TRBD2 (6 bases). This CDR3 comprises 13 residues. Per the germline V gene, CDR1 is MNHEY and CDR2 is SMNVEV (reference sequence). The V end lost 5 bases, the J end lost 14 bases, and 19 bases lay between the germline ends. CDR3: CASSPPIAGREYF. The CDR3 DNA sequence: TGTGCCAGCAGTCCCCCAATCGCGGGGCGGGAGTACTTC.

J is TRBJ1-2 and V is TRBV24-1; 9 bases align to TRBD1. V was pared by 4 bases and J by 2 bases, with 4 bases of the junction left unmatched. CDR3 length: 15 residues. Germline V gene sequence: CDR1 KGHDR, CDR2 SFDVKD. In DNA, the CDR3 is TGTGCCACCAGTGAAGCCGGGACAGGGAACTATGGCTACACCTTC. Translating gives CATSEAGTGNYGYTF.

This clone was detected only once. The genes are TRBV5-1 and TRBJ1-1; 8 bases map to TRBD1. V shed 5 bases, J shed 4 bases, and the junction held 7 bases outside the gene matches. Per germline, CDR1 SGHRS and CDR2 YFSETQ. This CDR3 comprises 14 residues. DNA of the CDR3: TGCGCCAGCAGTGCAGGGGGCGCGGGCACTGAAGCTTTCTTT. This translates into CASSAGGAGTEAFF. Variable domain in full (rest from reference TRBV5-1 and TRBJ1-1): KAGVTQTPRYLIKTRGQQVTLSCSPISGHRSVSWYQQTPGQGLQFLFEYFSETQRNKGNFPGRFSGRQFSNSRSEMNVSTLELGDSALYLCASSAGGAGTEAFFGQGTRLTVV.

This rearrangement joins TRBV7-2 to TRBJ2-1, with D possibly matching TRBD2 (5 bases). The V gene's germline CDR1 is SGHTA and CDR2 FQGNSA. Trimming stripped 2 bases from V and 4 bases from J, with 15 bases between. This CDR3 is built from 16 residues. The CDR3: CASSLIHGMGYNEQFF. CDR3 nucleotide sequence: TGTGCCAGCAGCTTAATTCACGGGATGGGGTACAATGAGCAGTTCTTC.